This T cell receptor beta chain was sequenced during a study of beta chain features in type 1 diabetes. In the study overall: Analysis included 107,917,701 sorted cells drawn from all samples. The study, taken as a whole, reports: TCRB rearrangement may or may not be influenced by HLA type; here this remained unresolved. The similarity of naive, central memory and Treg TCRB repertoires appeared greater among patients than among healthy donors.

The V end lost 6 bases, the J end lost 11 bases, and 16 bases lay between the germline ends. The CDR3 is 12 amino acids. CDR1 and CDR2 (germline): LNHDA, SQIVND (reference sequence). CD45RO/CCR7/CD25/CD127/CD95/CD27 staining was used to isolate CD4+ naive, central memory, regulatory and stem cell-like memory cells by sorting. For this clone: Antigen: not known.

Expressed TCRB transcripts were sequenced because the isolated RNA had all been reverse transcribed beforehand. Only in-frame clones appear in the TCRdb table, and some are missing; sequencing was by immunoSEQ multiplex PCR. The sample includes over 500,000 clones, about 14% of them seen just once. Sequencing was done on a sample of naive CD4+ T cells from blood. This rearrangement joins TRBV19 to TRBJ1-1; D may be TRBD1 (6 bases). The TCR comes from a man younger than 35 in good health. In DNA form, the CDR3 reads TGTGCCAGTAGAAATCAGGGGCAGCCTGCTTTCTTT. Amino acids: CASRNQGQPAFF.